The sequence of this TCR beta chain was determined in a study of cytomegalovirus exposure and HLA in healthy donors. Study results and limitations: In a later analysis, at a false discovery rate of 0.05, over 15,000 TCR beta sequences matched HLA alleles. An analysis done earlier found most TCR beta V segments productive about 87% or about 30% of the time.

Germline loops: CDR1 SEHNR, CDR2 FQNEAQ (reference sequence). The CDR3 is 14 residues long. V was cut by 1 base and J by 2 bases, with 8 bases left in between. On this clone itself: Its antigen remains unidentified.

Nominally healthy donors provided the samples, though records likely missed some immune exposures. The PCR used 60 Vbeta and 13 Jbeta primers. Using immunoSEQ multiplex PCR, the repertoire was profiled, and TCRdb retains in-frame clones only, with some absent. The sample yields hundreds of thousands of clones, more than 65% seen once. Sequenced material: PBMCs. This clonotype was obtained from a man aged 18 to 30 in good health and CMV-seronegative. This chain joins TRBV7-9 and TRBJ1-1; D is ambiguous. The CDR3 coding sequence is TGTGCCAGCAGCTTAGGTACGGGAAACACTGAAGCTTTCTTT. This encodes CASSLGTGNTEAFF.